These 10 T cell receptor beta chains were sequenced from one sample in a study of shared clonotypes between healthy human individuals. Profiling relied on immunoSEQ multiplex PCR, and the TCRdb table lists in-frame clones only, not all of them. This table holds roughly 2.2 million clones, about 92% found once. Input material: naive CD4+ T cells from PBMCs. Regarding subset: CD45RA+ positively selected. These receptors all stem from a man younger than 35 in good health. Some clones in this sample may be carry-over from other donors' samples.

V gene TRBV5-1 combines with J gene TRBJ2-1, with 9 positions matching TRBD2. The CDR3 contains 17 residues. Germline assignment: CDR1 SGHRS and CDR2 YFSETQ. Trimming cost V 0 bases and J 0 bases; bases outside gene matches: 4. Here the CDR3 reads CASSLDGSGSSYNEQFF. The DNA of the CDR3 is TGCGCCAGCAGCTTGGACGGTAGCGGGAGCTCCTACAATGAGCAGTTCTTC.

This clone occurred once. The V call is TRBV10-2, the J call TRBJ1-5, with D possibly being TRBD1 (5 bases). Germline V CDR1 and CDR2: WSHSY, SAAADI. V lost 8 bases and J lost 6, with 8 bases in between. CDR3 size: 11 residues. The CDR3 loop is CASGAGQPQHF. CDR3 nucleotide sequence: TGCGCCAGCGGGGCGGGTCAGCCCCAGCATTTT.

The rearrangement joins TRBV7-9 to TRBJ2-7; D is uncertain. The V end was cut by 1 base, the J end by 12 bases, with 19 bases between. The CDR3 runs to 14 residues. The germline V gene encodes CDR1 SEHNR and CDR2 FQNEAQ (reference sequence). The CDR3 here is CASSLGQASGPMYF. CDR3 nucleotides: TGTGCCAGCAGCTTAGGTCAGGCTTCCGGGCCCATGTACTTC.

This clone has more than one count but fewer than ten. CDR3 amino acids: CASSWTARTEAFF. CDR3 nucleotide sequence: TGTGCCAGCAGCTGGACAGCGCGCACTGAAGCTTTCTTT. This chain uses TRBV11-2 with TRBJ1-1; a weak D match, TRBD1 (6 bases). The CDR3 totals 13 residues. V lost 4 bases, J lost 4 bases, and 10 bases lay in between. Germline CDR1 SGHAT, CDR2 FQNNGV.

The chain uses TRBV5-1 and TRBJ2-1; TRBD1 or TRBD2 may be the D gene (5 bases each). Trimming pared 3 bases from V and 5 bases from J, leaving 12 bases between. The CDR3 has 14 residues. Germline V CDR1 and CDR2: SGHRS, YFSETQ. As DNA, the CDR3 is TGCGCCAGCAGCTCCTTAGGGACGCACAATGAGCAGTTCTTC. Protein product: CASSSLGTHNEQFF.

This clone has just one count. The same CDR3 also results from other DNA sequences found in this sample. The chain carries TRBV7-2 and TRBJ2-5, with D unresolved. With 3 bases removed from V and 5 bases from J, the gap between germline ends came to 7 bases. The CDR3 totals 12 residues. Per germline, CDR1 SGHTA and CDR2 FQGNSA. CDR3 nucleotide sequence: TGTGCCAGCAGCTTCCTCGGGGAGACCCAGTACTTC. Translating gives CASSFLGETQYF.

This clone appeared a few times. The chain is built from TRBV18 and TRBJ1-1; no firm D call. The germline gives CDR1 KGHSH, CDR2 LQKENI. The CDR3 loop spans 15 amino acids. The V end was cut by 6 bases, the J end by 1 base, with 15 bases between. CDR3 amino acids: CASSFSGVGNTEAFF. Written as DNA, the CDR3 is TGTGCCAGCTCCTTCTCTGGGGTAGGGAACACTGAAGCTTTCTTT.

J is TRBJ2-3 and V is TRBV6-6, with D hard to call. CDR1 and CDR2 from the germline V gene are MNHNY and SVGAGI (reference sequence). The CDR3 is 12 residues long. Between the trimmed V and J ends, which lost 6 bases and 6 bases, there was a span of 10 bases. The CDR3 sequence: CASRARDDTQYF. The CDR3 coding sequence is TGTGCCAGCAGAGCCAGAGACGATACGCAGTATTTT.

Of note for this clone: This specimen includes other DNA sequences encoding the same CDR3. The CDR3 coding sequence is TGTGCCAGTAGTGGGGGGAATGAGCAGTTCTTC. Translation gives CASSGGNEQFF. This chain connects TRBV19 to TRBJ2-1; a possible D gene is TRBD2 (6 bases). Per the germline V gene, CDR1 is LNHDA and CDR2 is SQIVND (reference sequence). V lost 5 bases and J 7 bases, leaving 6 bases between the germline ends. The CDR3 consists of 11 residues. Variable domain in full (rest from reference TRBV19 and TRBJ2-1): DGGITQSPKYLFRKEGQNVTLSCEQNLNHDAMYWYRQDPGQGLRLIYYSQIVNDFQKGDIAEGYSVSREKKESFPLTVTSAQKNPTAFYLCASSGGNEQFFGPGTRLTVL.

The CDR3 protein is CASSQQGRATEAFF. The CDR3, as DNA: TGTGCCAGCAGTCAACAGGGGAGAGCCACTGAAGCTTTCTTT. The chain uses TRBV6-1 and TRBJ1-1; 7 positions agree with TRBD1. The CDR3 sequence is 14 residues long. The V gene's germline CDR1 is MNHNS and CDR2 SASEGT. V dropped 5 bases and J dropped 4; count of bases not matched to a gene: 7.